Presented here are 27 T cell receptor beta chains from one specimen sequenced in a study of T cell responses to AZD1222 COVID-19 vaccine. Sequencing used immunoSEQ multiplex PCR; TCRdb keeps in-frame clones, though not all of them. The repertoire holds about 21,000 clones, around 82% seen once, with around 41% in the top ten. Sequenced here: peripheral blood, sampled on day 0 of AZD1222 vaccination. All receptors derive from an adult in good health.

This chain's CDR3 is CASTRRNNYGYTF. The CDR3 region has the DNA TGTGCCAGCACCAGGAGGAATAACTATGGCTACACCTTC. J is TRBJ1-2 and V is TRBV5-5; unclear D gene. V gave up 6 bases and J gave up 1 base, with 10 bases separating them. Germline V gene data show CDR1 as SGHKS and CDR2 as YYEKEE (reference sequence). CDR3 size: 13 residues.

The rearrangement uses TRBV7-7 and TRBJ2-2; D perhaps matches TRBD1 (5 bases). V lost 5 bases and J 4 bases, leaving 17 bases between the germline ends. Germline CDR1 reads SSHAT; CDR2 reads FNYEAQ (reference sequence). The CDR3 runs to 16 residues. The CDR3 DNA reads TGTGCCAGCAGCCCTAGTCCCCGACAGATCACCGGGGAGCTGTTTTTT. Amino acids: CASSPSPRQITGELFF.

V and J are TRBV19 and TRBJ1-2; D is unclear. Germline V gene data show CDR1 as LNHDA and CDR2 as SQIVND (reference sequence). V was shortened by 6 bases and J by 0 bases, with 11 bases between the two germline ends. The CDR3 covers 14 residues. CDR3 sequence: CASRSRQPNYGYTF. The CDR3 DNA reads as TGTGCCAGTAGGTCCCGGCAACCTAACTATGGCTACACCTTC.

V and J are TRBV6-5 and TRBJ2-7, with 9 bases that match TRBD2. There are 14 residues in the CDR3. Germline V CDR1 and CDR2: MNHEY, SVGAGI. Germline trimming cut 7 bases from V and 7 bases from J; bases unmatched to any gene: 11. The DNA of the CDR3 is TGTGCCAGCACGCGGGTAGCGGGAGTCGGGGAGCAGTACTTC. Residues: CASTRVAGVGEQYF.

V is TRBV6-1 and J is TRBJ1-2, with 11 bases lining up with TRBD1. CDR1 is MNHNS, CDR2 SASEGT, per germline. The CDR3 length is 15 residues. Trimming took 2 bases from V and 4 from J; bases not matched to a gene: 3. CDR3 DNA: TGTGCCAGCAGTGAATTGGGACAGGGGGTCTATGGCTACACCTTC. It encodes CASSELGQGVYGYTF.

This clone has just one count. The rearrangement joins TRBV7-3 to TRBJ2-1; unclear D gene. This CDR3 has 15 amino acids. Germline loops: CDR1 SGHTA, CDR2 FQGTGA. V lost 5 bases, J lost 0 bases, and 11 bases lay in between. The DNA for the CDR3 is TGTGCCAGCAGCCCCAATGGGGACTCCTACAATGAGCAGTTCTTC. Translating gives CASSPNGDSYNEQFF.

This chain connects TRBV7-2 to TRBJ2-7; TRBD1 agrees at 8 bases. Looked up from germline, CDR1 is SGHTA and CDR2 is FQGNSA. V gave up 2 bases and J gave up 4 bases; unmatched junction bases: 4. This CDR3 region has 14 residues. This chain's CDR3 is CASSLYRGDYEQYF. The DNA for the CDR3 is TGTGCCAGCAGCTTATACAGGGGGGATTACGAGCAGTACTTC.

This rearrangement joins TRBV28 to TRBJ1-1, with D uncertain. Trimming stripped 6 bases from V and 6 bases from J, with 14 bases between. The CDR3 runs 13 residues. Germline V CDR1 and CDR2: MDHEN, SYDVKM. The CDR3 protein is CASSTPGESEAFF. The CDR3, as DNA: TGTGCCAGCAGCACCCCCGGGGAGTCTGAAGCTTTCTTT.

The chain carries TRBV19 and TRBJ1-2; no firm D call. The V gene's germline CDR1 is LNHDA and CDR2 SQIVND (reference sequence). The CDR3 extends over 10 amino acids. Trimming left V 10 bases short and J 4 bases short, with 7 bases between. CDR3 residues: CATRLYGYTF. The CDR3, as DNA: TGTGCCACCAGACTCTATGGCTACACCTTC.

The rearrangement links TRBV2 to TRBJ1-2; D uncertain. Trimming removed 7 bases at V and 4 bases at J, with 10 bases between. The CDR3 is 12 residues long. The germline V gene encodes CDR1 SNHLY and CDR2 FYNNEI. The CDR3 loop reads CASTGSVYGYTF. The CDR3 region has the DNA TGTGCCAGCACTGGCAGCGTCTATGGCTACACCTTC.

This clone was observed a few times. The V gene is TRBV5-5, the J gene TRBJ1-6; D is undetermined. The V gene's germline CDR1 is SGHKS and CDR2 YYEKEE (reference sequence). The CDR3 loop spans 14 amino acids. Deletions cut 4 bases from V and 8 bases from J, with 13 bases between. The CDR3 nucleotides are TGTGCCAGCAGCGCCGGCAATGGGGATTCACCCCTCCACTTT. Translated: CASSAGNGDSPLHF.

The chain employs TRBV6-1 and TRBJ2-7, with D possibly TRBD1 on 6 matching bases. Germline CDR1 is MNHNS and CDR2 is SASEGT. The CDR3 consists of 13 residues. Trimming shortened V by 2 bases and J by 4 bases, and 9 bases separated the two germline ends. CDR3 DNA: TGTGCCAGCAGTGAACGGGACACATACGAGCAGTACTTC. It translates to CASSERDTYEQYF.

This clone showed up just a few times. V is TRBV7-6 and J is TRBJ2-1; 15 bases align to TRBD2. The germline CDR1 and CDR2 sequences are SGHVS and FNYEAQ. V shed 1 base, J shed 4 bases, and the junction held 8 bases outside the gene matches. The CDR3 covers 19 residues. DNA of the CDR3: TGTGCCAGCAGCTTAGTAGAGGGACTAGCGGGAGGATCGTACAATGAGCAGTTCTTC. It yields the protein CASSLVEGLAGGSYNEQFF.

The chain uses TRBV19 and TRBJ2-7; D is possibly TRBD2 (5 bases). Germline V gives CDR1 LNHDA, CDR2 SQIVND (reference sequence). The CDR3 is 16 amino acids. V dropped 3 bases and J dropped 3 bases, with 18 bases sitting between them. The CDR3: CASSMRAGPGDYEQYF. The CDR3 coding sequence is TGTGCCAGTAGTATGCGCGCAGGTCCCGGGGACTACGAGCAGTACTTC.

The chain recombines TRBV18 with TRBJ2-3; 13 nucleotides agree with TRBD2. The CDR3 is 17 residues long. The V segment lost 3 bases and the J segment 4 bases; nucleotides outside the gene matches: 7. Germline CDR1 and CDR2: KGHSH and LQKENI. The CDR3 DNA reads TGTGCCAGCTCACCCGGACTAGCGGGGGAAAATTCAGATACGCAGTATTTT. It translates to CASSPGLAGENSDTQYF.

The chain has TRBV12-5 and TRBJ1-1; 12 bases map to TRBD1. The trim removed 3 bases at V and 1 base at J, leaving 9 bases unmatched. The CDR3 has 18 residues. CDR1 is LGHNT, CDR2 FRNRAP, per germline. The DNA for the CDR3 is TGTGCTAGTGGTTTTCACACCGGGACAGGGGGCGCGAACACTGAAGCTTTCTTT. Translated: CASGFHTGTGGANTEAFF.

The chain employs TRBV30 and TRBJ2-7; TRBD2 matches at 9 bases. The germline CDR1 and CDR2 sequences are GTSNPN and SVGIG (reference sequence). After removal of 2 bases from V and 6 bases from J, the junction contained 14 bases not matched to a gene. This CDR3 is 16 amino acids long. CDR3 nucleotides: TGTGCCTGGAGTCGACCGAATGCGGGAGGGCCCGGCGAGCAGTACTTC. This sequence encodes CAWSRPNAGGPGEQYF.

The gene calls are TRBV28 and TRBJ1-3; D is ambiguous. The germline gives CDR1 MDHEN, CDR2 SYDVKM. The CDR3 runs to 15 residues. Trimming cost V 2 bases and J 0 bases, with 8 bases left between them. CDR3 bases: TGTGCCAGCAGTTTAAGAAGAGACTCTGGAAACACCATATATTTT. It yields the protein CASSLRRDSGNTIYF.

The rearrangement joins TRBV5-4 to TRBJ2-1; the D is unclear. This CDR3 region has 13 residues. V was pared by 0 bases and J by 1 base, with 2 bases between. Germline lookup yields CDR1 SGHNT and CDR2 YYREEE (reference sequence). CDR3 amino acids: CASSLASYNEQFF. The CDR3 coding sequence is TGTGCCAGCAGCTTGGCTTCCTACAATGAGCAGTTCTTC.

About this clone itself: Within the sample, other DNA sequences also encode this same CDR3. This chain joins TRBV28 and TRBJ1-6; D unclear. CDR1 is MDHEN and CDR2 is SYDVKM in the germline V gene. This CDR3 is built from 14 residues. Trimming removed 4 bases from V and 0 bases from J, with 4 bases in between. The CDR3 DNA reads TGTGCCAGCAGTTCTGTCTCCTATAATTCACCCCTCCACTTT. Protein: CASSSVSYNSPLHF.

The chain is built from TRBV6-2 or TRBV6-3 and TRBJ2-2; 9 bases are shared with TRBD2. Trimming at V came to 2 bases and at J to 3 bases, leaving 10 bases not matched to a gene. This CDR3 region has 18 residues. The germline V gene has CDR1 MNHEY and CDR2 SVGEGT. This CDR3 is CASSYNRPGLADTGELFF. The CDR3 coding sequence is TGTGCCAGCAGTTACAACAGGCCGGGACTAGCAGACACCGGGGAGCTGTTTTTT.

J is TRBJ1-1 and V is TRBV2, with D maybe TRBD1 (6 bases). V was trimmed by 7 bases and J by 3 bases, leaving 12 bases between them. Germline CDR1 reads SNHLY; CDR2 reads FYNNEI. The CDR3 sequence is 13 residues long. The CDR3 protein is CASMQGGDTEAFF. The CDR3 DNA reads as TGTGCCAGCATGCAAGGGGGGGACACTGAAGCTTTCTTT.

This clone was detected once. V gene TRBV28 combines with J gene TRBJ2-7, with 8 positions matching TRBD2. The CDR3 spans 14 residues. Germline CDR1 is MDHEN and CDR2 is SYDVKM. V shed 2 bases, J shed 0 bases, and the junction held 0 bases outside the gene matches. CDR3 nucleotide sequence: TGTGCCAGCAGTTTAGCGGGAGGCTCCTACGAGCAGTACTTC. Translating gives CASSLAGGSYEQYF.

The CDR3 loop is CASTVATGARNQPQHF. The CDR3 bases are TGTGCCAGTACAGTTGCGACAGGGGCCCGCAATCAGCCCCAGCATTTT. V gene TRBV19 combines with J gene TRBJ1-5; 8 bases align to TRBD1. The CDR3 contains 16 residues. With V trimmed by 7 bases and J by 2 bases, 10 bases remained unmatched. Germline-derived CDR1 and CDR2 are LNHDA and SQIVND (reference sequence).

The chain recombines TRBV7-8 with TRBJ1-1; no clear D gene. Germline values: CDR1 SGHVS, CDR2 FQNEAQ. This CDR3 spans 13 amino acids. Trimming pared 1 base from V and 1 base from J, leaving 4 bases between. CDR3 DNA sequence: TGTGCCAGCAGCTTAGTTACGAACACTGAAGCTTTCTTT. Its protein is CASSLVTNTEAFF.

The chain is built from TRBV10-3 and TRBJ2-5; TRBD1 or TRBD2 may be the D gene (6 bases each). Germline V lookup: CDR1 ENHRY, CDR2 SYGVKD. Trimming removed 5 bases from V and 7 bases from J, with 14 bases in between. The CDR3 runs to 13 residues. Written as DNA, the CDR3 is TGTGCCATCAGTCTACAGGGTAGCGGGACCCAGTACTTC. It encodes CAISLQGSGTQYF.

This chain uses TRBV28 with TRBJ1-6, with 7 bases matching TRBD1. Germline V gives CDR1 MDHEN, CDR2 SYDVKM. The CDR3 loop spans 14 amino acids. The ends lost 6 bases at V and 8 bases at J; junction bases unmatched: 7. CDR3 amino acids: CASSPTGTDSPLHF. The CDR3 nucleotides are TGTGCCAGCAGCCCGACAGGGACGGATTCACCCCTCCACTTT. The whole variable domain, remainder taken from reference TRBV28 and TRBJ1-6, is DVKVTQSSRYLVKRTGEKVFLECVQDMDHENMFWYRQDPGLGLRLIYFSYDVKMKEKGDIPEGYSVSREKKERFSLILESASTNQTSMYLCASSPTGTDSPLHFGNGTRLTVT.